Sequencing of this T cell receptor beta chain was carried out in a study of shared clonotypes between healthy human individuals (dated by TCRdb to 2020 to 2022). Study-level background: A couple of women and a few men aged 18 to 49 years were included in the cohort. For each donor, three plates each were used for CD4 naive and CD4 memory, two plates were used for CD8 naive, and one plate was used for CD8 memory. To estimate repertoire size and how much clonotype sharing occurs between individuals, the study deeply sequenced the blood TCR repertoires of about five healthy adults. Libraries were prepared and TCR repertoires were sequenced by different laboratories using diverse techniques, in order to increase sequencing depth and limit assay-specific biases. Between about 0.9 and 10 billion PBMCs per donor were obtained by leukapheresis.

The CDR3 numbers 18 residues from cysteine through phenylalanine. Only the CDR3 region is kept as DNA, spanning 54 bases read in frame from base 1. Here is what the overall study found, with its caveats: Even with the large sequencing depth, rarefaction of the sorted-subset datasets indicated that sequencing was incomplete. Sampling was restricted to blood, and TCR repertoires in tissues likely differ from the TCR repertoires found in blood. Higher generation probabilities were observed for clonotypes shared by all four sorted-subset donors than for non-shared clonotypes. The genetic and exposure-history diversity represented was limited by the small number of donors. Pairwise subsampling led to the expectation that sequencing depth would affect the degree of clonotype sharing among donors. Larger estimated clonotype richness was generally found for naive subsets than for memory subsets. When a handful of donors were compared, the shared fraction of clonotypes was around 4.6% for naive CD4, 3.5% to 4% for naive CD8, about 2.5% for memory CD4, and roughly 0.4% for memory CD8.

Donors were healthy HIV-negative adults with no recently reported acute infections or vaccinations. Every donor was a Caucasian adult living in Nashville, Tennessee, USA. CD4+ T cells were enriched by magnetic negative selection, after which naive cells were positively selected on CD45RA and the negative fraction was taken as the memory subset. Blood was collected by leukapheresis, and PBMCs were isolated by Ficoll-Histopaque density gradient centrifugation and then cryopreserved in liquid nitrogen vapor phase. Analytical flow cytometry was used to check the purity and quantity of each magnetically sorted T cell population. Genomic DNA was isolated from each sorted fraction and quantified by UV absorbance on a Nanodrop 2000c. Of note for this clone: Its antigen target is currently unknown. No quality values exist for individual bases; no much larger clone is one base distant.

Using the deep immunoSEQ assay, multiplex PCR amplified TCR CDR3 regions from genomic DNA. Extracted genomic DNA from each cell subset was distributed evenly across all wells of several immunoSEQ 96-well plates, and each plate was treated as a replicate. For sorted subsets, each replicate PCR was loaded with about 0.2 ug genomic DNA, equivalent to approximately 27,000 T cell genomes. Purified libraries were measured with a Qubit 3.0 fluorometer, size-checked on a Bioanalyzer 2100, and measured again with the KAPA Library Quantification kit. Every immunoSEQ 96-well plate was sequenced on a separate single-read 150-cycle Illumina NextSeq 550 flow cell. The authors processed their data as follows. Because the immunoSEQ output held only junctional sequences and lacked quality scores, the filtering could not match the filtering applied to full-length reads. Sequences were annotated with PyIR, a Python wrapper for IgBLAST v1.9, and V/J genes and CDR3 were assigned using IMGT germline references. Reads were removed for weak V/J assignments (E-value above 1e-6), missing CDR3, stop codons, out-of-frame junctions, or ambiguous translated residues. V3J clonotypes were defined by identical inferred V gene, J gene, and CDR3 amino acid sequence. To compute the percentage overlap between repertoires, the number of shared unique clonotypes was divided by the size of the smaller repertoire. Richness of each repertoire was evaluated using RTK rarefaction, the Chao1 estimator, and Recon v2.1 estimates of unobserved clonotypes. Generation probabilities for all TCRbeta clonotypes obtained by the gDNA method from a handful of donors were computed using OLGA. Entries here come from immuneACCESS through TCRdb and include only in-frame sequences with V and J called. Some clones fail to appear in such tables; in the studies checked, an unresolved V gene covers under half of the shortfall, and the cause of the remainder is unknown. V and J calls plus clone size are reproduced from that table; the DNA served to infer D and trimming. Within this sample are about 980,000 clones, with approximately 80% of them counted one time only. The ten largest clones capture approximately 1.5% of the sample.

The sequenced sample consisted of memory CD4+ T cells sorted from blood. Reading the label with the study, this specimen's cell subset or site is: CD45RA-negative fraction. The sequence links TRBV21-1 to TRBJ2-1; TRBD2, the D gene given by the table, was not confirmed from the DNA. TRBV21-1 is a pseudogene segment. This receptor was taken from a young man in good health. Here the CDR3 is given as CASSNGTQRESSYNEQFF. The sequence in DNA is TGTGCCAGCAGCAACGGCACACAGCGGGAGAGCTCCTACAATGAGCAGTTCTTC.